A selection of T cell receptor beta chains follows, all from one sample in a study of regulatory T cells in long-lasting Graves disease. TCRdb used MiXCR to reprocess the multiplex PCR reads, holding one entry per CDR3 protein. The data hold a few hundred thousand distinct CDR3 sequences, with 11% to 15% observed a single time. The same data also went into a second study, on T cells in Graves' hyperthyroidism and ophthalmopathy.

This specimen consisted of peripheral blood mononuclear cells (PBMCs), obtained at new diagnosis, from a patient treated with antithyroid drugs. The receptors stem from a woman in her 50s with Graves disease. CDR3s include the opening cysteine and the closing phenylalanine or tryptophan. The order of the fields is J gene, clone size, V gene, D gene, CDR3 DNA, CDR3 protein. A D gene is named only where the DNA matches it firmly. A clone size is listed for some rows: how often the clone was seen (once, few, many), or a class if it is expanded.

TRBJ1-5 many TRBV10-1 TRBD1 TGCGCCAGCAGCAATGGACAGGGGGATCAGCCCCAGCATTTT CASSNGQGDQPQHF
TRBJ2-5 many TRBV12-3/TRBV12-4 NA TGTGCCAGCACCCCATCGAGCGGGTGGGATGCTGGGACCCAGTACTTC CASTPSSGWDAGTQYF
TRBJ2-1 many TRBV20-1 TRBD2 TGCAGTGCTCTTAAGCGGGAGTCGGGGAATGAGCAGTTCTTC CSALKRESGNEQFF
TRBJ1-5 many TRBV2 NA TGTGCCAGCAGCGGCACTCGGGACGGCCTAAGCGGGCAGCCCCAGCATTTT CASSGTRDGLSGQPQHF
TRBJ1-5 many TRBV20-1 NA TGCAGTGCTGATACCCCCTTTGGTCAGCCCCAGCATTTT CSADTPFGQPQHF
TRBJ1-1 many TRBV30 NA TGTGCCTGGAGGCCCATGGGGAACACTGAAGCTTTCTTT CAWRPMGNTEAFF
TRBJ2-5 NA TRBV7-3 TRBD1 TGTGCCAGCAGCTTAAAGATCACAGGGGACCCCCAAGAGACCCAGTACTTC CASSLKITGDPQETQYF
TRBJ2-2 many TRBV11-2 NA TGTGCCAGCAGCTTAGACAGGGCGACCGGGGAGCTGTTTTTT CASSLDRATGELFF
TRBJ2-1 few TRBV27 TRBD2 TGTGCCAGCAGTTTAAAGTACGGCGGGAGTCGGAGTGAGCAGTTCTTC CASSLKYGGSRSEQFF
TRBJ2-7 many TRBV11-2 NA TGTGCCAGCAGTTTTCCCGGGGGCCTGACTGGTTACGAGCAGTACTTC CASSFPGGLTGYEQYF
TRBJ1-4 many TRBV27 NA TGTGCCAGTACGAATTACGCCCCCCGAACTGGACAGCCGGGAGGAACTAATGAAAAACTGTTTTTT CASTNYAPRTGQPGGTNEKLFF
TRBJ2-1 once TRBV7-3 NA TGTGCCAGCAGCTTAAAGGCAGCTGGTGTTTCCTACAATGAGCAGTTCTTC CASSLKAAGVSYNEQFF
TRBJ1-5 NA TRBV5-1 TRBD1 TGCGCCAGCAGCTCTACAGGGGGCCCTGATCAGCCCCAGCATTTT CASSSTGGPDQPQHF
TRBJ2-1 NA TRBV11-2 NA TGTATGTCGCGAAGACTAGCCTACAATGAGCAGTTCTTC CMSRRLAYNEQFF
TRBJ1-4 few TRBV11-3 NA TGTGCCAGCAGCTTAGAGGAGGCCGGGGGCATATGGGAAAAACTGTTTTTT CASSLEEAGGIWEKLFF
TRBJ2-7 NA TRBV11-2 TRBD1 TGTGCCAGCAGCTTAGACAGGGGGCGGAACGAGCAGTACTTC CASSLDRGRNEQYF
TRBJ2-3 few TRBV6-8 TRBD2 TGTGCCAGCAGTTACCGGTTGGGACTAGCGGGCACAGATACGCAGTATTTT CASSYRLGLAGTDTQYF
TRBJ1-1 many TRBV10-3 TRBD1 TGTGCCATCAGTGTGGGACAGATCACTGAAGCTTTCTTT CAISVGQITEAFF
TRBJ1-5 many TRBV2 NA TGTGCCAGCATCTACGATAGCAATCAGCCCCAGCATTTT CASIYDSNQPQHF
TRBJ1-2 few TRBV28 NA TGTGCCAGCAGGGAGCCGGGACCGCATGTCCCAATCTATGGCTACACCTTC CASREPGPHVPIYGYTF
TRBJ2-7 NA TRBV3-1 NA TGTGCCAGCAGCCAAGAATTCGAGCAGTACTTC CASSQEFEQYF
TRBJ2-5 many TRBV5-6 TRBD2 TGTGCCAGCAGCCCGGGGGGGGGGGAGACCCAGTACTTC CASSPGGGETQYF
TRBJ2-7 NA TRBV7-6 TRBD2 TGTGCCAGCAGCGGATTACTAGCGGGAGAGGGGGGAAGTGGCGAGCAGTACTTC CASSGLLAGEGGSGEQYF
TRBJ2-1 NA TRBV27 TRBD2 TGTGCCAGCAGTTTACTAGCGGAGCACAATGAGCAGTTCTTC CASSLLAEHNEQFF
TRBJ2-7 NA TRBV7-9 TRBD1 TGTGCCAGCAGCTTATTACGACAGGGGGCATCGTACTTC CASSLLRQGASYF
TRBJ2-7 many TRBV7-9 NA TGTGCCAGCAGCCCAAGGACTCACCTCGAGCAGTACTTC CASSPRTHLEQYF
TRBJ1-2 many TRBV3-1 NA TGTGCCAGCAGCCAAGATCCCGACTATAATGGCTACACCTTC CASSQDPDYNGYTF
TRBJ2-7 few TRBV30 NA TGTGCCAGCGAGTCAACCAACTCCTACGAGCAGTACTTC CASESTNSYEQYF
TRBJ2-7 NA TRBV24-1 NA TGTGCCACCAGTGATTTTTCGGTCCCCTACGAGCAGTACTTC CATSDFSVPYEQYF
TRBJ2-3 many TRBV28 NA TGTGCCAGCAGTTTAGGGGGGCGGAATACGCAGTATTTT CASSLGGRNTQYF
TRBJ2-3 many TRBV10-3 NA TGTGCCATCAGTGACAAGACAGTCCGCCGCACAGATACGCAGTATTTT CAISDKTVRRTDTQYF
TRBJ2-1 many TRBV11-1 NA TGTGCCAGCAGCTTCAGGGTGCCGGGCAATGAGCAGTTCTTC CASSFRVPGNEQFF
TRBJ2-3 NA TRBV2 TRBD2 TGTGCCAGCAAGATGGGACTAGCGGGCACAGATACGCAGTATTTT CASKMGLAGTDTQYF
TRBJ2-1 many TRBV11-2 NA TGTGCCAGCAGCCGGGATAACAATGAGCAGTTCTTC CASSRDNNEQFF
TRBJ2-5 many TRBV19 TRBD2 TGTGCCAGTAGTAACCACGGACTAGCGGGAGGGCTTAGGGCCCAGTACTTC CASSNHGLAGGLRAQYF
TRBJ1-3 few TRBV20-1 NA TGCAGTGCTAGAGATTCGATGGGGGCTTCTGGAAACACCATATATTTT CSARDSMGASGNTIYF
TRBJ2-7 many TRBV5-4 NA TGTGCCAGCAGCTTGAACGTAAACGAGCAGTACTTC CASSLNVNEQYF
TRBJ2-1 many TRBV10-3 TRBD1 TGTGCCATCAGAGGGACAGGGGCCGAATCCAATGAGCAGTTCTTC CAIRGTGAESNEQFF
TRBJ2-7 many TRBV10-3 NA TGTGCCATCAGTGCCCAGCAGGCCACCTACGAGCAGTACTTC CAISAQQATYEQYF
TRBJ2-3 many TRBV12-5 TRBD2 TGTGCTAGTGGTTTGGTAACGGGACTAGCGGGAGGTAGGGGATCAGATACGCAGTATTTT CASGLVTGLAGGRGSDTQYF
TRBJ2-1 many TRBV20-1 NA TGCAGTGCTAGAGATGTCGGCGGACGGAGCTCCTACAATGAGCAGTTCTTC CSARDVGGRSSYNEQFF
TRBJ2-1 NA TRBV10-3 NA TGTGCCATCAGGGCCCAAGGTATGCGCGAAAACAATGAGCAGTTCTTC CAIRAQGMRENNEQFF
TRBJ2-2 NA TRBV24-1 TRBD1 TGTGCCACCAGTGATCGACCCGGGACAGGGAAGGCCGGGGAGCTGTTTTTT CATSDRPGTGKAGELFF
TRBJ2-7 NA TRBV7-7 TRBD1 TGTGCTAGCAGCTTATCATTGGGACAGGCCTACGAGCAGTACTTC CASSLSLGQAYEQYF
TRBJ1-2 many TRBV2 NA TGTGCCAGCAGTGACAGGGTTACTAACTATGGCTACACCTTC CASSDRVTNYGYTF